This TCR beta chain was captured in a study of T cell responses to AZD1222 COVID-19 vaccine. Findings and caveats of the study: Every sample of the repertoires postdated the peak T cell response. White British people made up most donors, females outnumbered males, and clonal diversity was possibly underestimated. Spike-specific TCR breadth rose after two AZD1222 doses, and depth rose as well.

A note on this clone: Antigen: not known.

Sequencing used immunoSEQ multiplex PCR; TCRdb keeps in-frame clones, though not all of them. Among 100,000 to 150,000 clones, about nine tenths were seen once, and the ten largest hold roughly 7.8%. The CDR3 consists of 16 residues. Germline CDR1 is SEHNR and CDR2 is FQNEAQ (reference sequence). V dropped 4 bases and J dropped 2 bases, with 16 bases sitting between them. The chain uses TRBV7-9 and TRBJ2-3; the D gene is possibly TRBD1 (6 bases). The source of this sequence is an adult in good health. The source material was peripheral blood, sampled on day 0 of AZD1222 vaccination. CDR3: CASSSVGGTPTDTQYF. CDR3 DNA sequence: TGTGCCAGCAGCTCAGTTGGGGGCACCCCCACAGATACGCAGTATTTT. Variable domain in full (rest from reference TRBV7-9 and TRBJ2-3): DTGVSQNPRHKITKRGQNVTFRCDPISEHNRLYWYRQTLGQGPEFLTYFQNEAQLEKSRLLSDRFSAERPKGSFSTLEIQRTEQGDSAMYLCASSSVGGTPTDTQYFGPGTRLTVL.